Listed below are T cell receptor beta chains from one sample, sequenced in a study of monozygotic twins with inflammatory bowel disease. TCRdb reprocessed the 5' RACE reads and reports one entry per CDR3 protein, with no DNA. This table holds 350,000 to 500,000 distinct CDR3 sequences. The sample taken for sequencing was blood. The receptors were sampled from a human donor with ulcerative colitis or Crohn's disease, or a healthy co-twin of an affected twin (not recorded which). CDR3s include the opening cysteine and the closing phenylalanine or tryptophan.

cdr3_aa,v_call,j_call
CASSLASLGELFF,TRBV5-6,TRBJ2-2
CASSLEVSRTATQYF,TRBV7-6,TRBJ2-3
CASSLSFNSGRADTQYF,TRBV28,TRBJ2-3
CASRQQGSTNTGELFF,TRBV6-1,TRBJ2-2
CSASGGTFGPQHF,TRBV20-1,TRBJ1-5
CASSGGMSGANVLTF,TRBV6-2/TRBV6-3,TRBJ2-6
CASSRGGTLSQPQHF,TRBV5-6,TRBJ1-5
CAWGQVRLVSGANVLTF,TRBV30,TRBJ2-6
CASSFGRAGNTGELFF,TRBV7-3,TRBJ2-2
CASSQEGRTQYF,TRBV14,TRBJ2-5
CASSVNPGQSSYEQYF,TRBV18,TRBJ2-7
CASSLMVGVSNQPQHF,TRBV28,TRBJ1-5
CASSGNTGELFF,TRBV6-2/TRBV6-3,TRBJ2-2
CARTTETNTGELFF,TRBV7-9,TRBJ2-2
CAISESLQGKFYNEQFF,TRBV10-3,TRBJ2-1
CATSGHMNTGELFF,TRBV28,TRBJ2-2
CASSDLAGGGNEQFF,TRBV25-1,TRBJ2-1
CASSQDNRFMGFVAKNIQYF,TRBV4-1,TRBJ2-4
CSASTSGTYEQYF,TRBV29-1,TRBJ2-7
CAWSETDTEAFF,TRBV30,TRBJ1-1
CASSHTDRGSSYEQYF,TRBV14,TRBJ2-7
CSVEPGIPTGELFF,TRBV29-1,TRBJ2-2
CSAEFLVGNIQYF,TRBV20-1,TRBJ2-4
CATSRGRETGELFF,TRBV15,TRBJ2-2
CASSTLQPSYEQYF,TRBV5-1,TRBJ2-7
CASSPWDTGGFF,TRBV7-2,TRBJ1-1
CASSLNRGFLETQYF,TRBV7-2,TRBJ2-5
CASSRTSTSGRSDTQYF,TRBV3-1,TRBJ2-3
CASSQKTGDEKLFF,TRBV5-1,TRBJ1-4
CSVDRGHTGELFF,TRBV29-1,TRBJ2-2
CASSQGLAVTYEQYF,TRBV4-1,TRBJ2-7
CASSHPDRPRSDEQFF,TRBV11-1,TRBJ2-1
CASLQRERTGELFF,TRBV12-3/TRBV12-4,TRBJ2-2
CSVVYTGRNTEAFF,TRBV29-1,TRBJ1-1
CATSDRETTDTQYF,TRBV24-1,TRBJ2-3
CSVQRLAGGGPYNEQFF,TRBV29-1,TRBJ2-1
CASSYTQGSNQPQHF,TRBV6-2/TRBV6-3,TRBJ1-5
CASSLRTSGTGELFF,TRBV11-1,TRBJ2-2
CASSRGGRANTEAFF,TRBV12-3/TRBV12-4,TRBJ1-1
CASSQFRNQPQHF,TRBV3-1,TRBJ1-5
CASSYSSIWTGGRRGMNTEAFF,TRBV6-2/TRBV6-3,TRBJ1-1
CSARAGGPNTGELFF,TRBV20-1,TRBJ2-2
CASSPEGLTDTQYF,TRBV12-3/TRBV12-4,TRBJ2-3
CASSLGGAHYEQYF,TRBV27,TRBJ2-7
CAWSARSGLTNEKLFF,TRBV30,TRBJ1-4
CASSVVATYNEQFF,TRBV9,TRBJ2-1
CASSSVEKLFF,TRBV12-3/TRBV12-4,TRBJ2-1
CASSPQETSYNEQFF,TRBV7-7,TRBJ2-1
CATSRERTGELFF,TRBV15,TRBJ2-2
CASSDSSDTDTQYF,TRBV7-9,TRBJ2-3
CASSQDSGRVGQPQHF,TRBV4-1,TRBJ1-5